The rows below give T cell receptor beta chains drawn from one sample of a study of radiotherapy plus CTLA-4 blockade in lung cancer. TCRdb's copy holds only in-frame clones and misses some; the assay was immunoSEQ multiplex PCR. The profile shows tens of thousands of clones, approximately 85% of them singletons. Sample: peripheral blood, taken from a patient treated with radiotherapy plus ipilimumab. These receptors all come from a human donor with non-small cell lung cancer who had stable disease on radiotherapy plus ipilimumab. Each CDR3 is given with its conserved first and last residue. The D gene is left open where the match is weak. Expanded clones get a size class; other rows say once, few or many, or leave the size out.

CATSRDHGGYNEQFF	TGTGCCACCAGCAGAGATCACGGGGGTTACAATGAGCAGTTCTTC	-	few	TRBV15	TRBJ2-1
CASSPSTGGYEQYF	TGCGCCAGCAGCCCCTCGACAGGGGGCTACGAGCAGTACTTC	TRBD1	-	TRBV5-1	TRBJ2-7
CAISAPQEGGINEQFF	TGTGCCATCAGTGCGCCTCAGGAGGGAGGGATTAATGAGCAGTTCTTC	TRBD2	-	TRBV10-3	TRBJ2-1
CASSPELSGYGASYGYTF	TGTGCCAGCAGCCCTGAGCTCTCAGGGTATGGGGCCAGCTATGGCTACACCTTC	-	-	TRBV7-2	TRBJ1-2
CASSPGQQETQYF	TGTGCCAGCTCACCGGGGCAGCAAGAGACCCAGTACTTC	-	-	TRBV18	TRBJ2-5
CASRRGITDTQYF	TGTGCCAGCCGCCGCGGGATCACAGATACGCAGTATTTT	-	once	TRBV7-2	TRBJ2-3
CASSLVAGAADTQYF	TGTGCCAGCAGCTTAGTGGCGGGAGCGGCAGATACGCAGTATTTT	TRBD2	-	TRBV7-2	TRBJ2-3
CASSLGFVGGLTGELFF	TGTGCCAGCAGCTTGGGATTCGTAGGGGGTTTGACCGGGGAGCTGTTTTTT	-	-	TRBV7-9	TRBJ2-2
CASSPRGPRIEKLFF	TGTGCCAGCTCACCACGAGGGCCGAGGATTGAAAAACTGTTTTTT	-	-	TRBV18	TRBJ1-4
CASSESGGFSGNTIYF	TGTGCCAGCAGTGAGTCGGGTGGGTTCTCTGGAAACACCATATATTTT	-	-	TRBV6-1	TRBJ1-3
CASSEVRAGGNTGELFF	TGTGCCAGCAGTGAAGTACGTGCAGGGGGGAACACCGGGGAGCTGTTTTTT	TRBD1	-	TRBV2	TRBJ2-2
CASRLDRGPSETQYF	TGTGCCAGCAGACTGGACAGGGGGCCTAGTGAGACCCAGTACTTC	TRBD1	-	TRBV7-2	TRBJ2-5
CASSLGRDEQYF	TGTGCCAGCAGCTTGGGCAGGGACGAGCAGTACTTC	-	-	TRBV4-2	TRBJ2-7
CASSQERGDMGSYEQYF	TGCGCCAGCAGCCAAGAACGCGGGGATATGGGTTCCTACGAGCAGTACTTC	-	-	TRBV4-1	TRBJ2-7
CASSERVDTQYF	TGCGCCAGCAGTGAACGGGTAGATACGCAGTATTTT	-	few	TRBV10-1	TRBJ2-3
CASSSGGFQETQYF	TGTGCCAGCAGCTCAGGGGGTTTCCAAGAGACCCAGTACTTC	TRBD1	-	TRBV6-6	TRBJ2-5
CASSGGFGGELFF	TGCGCCAGCAGTGGCGGGTTTGGCGGGGAGCTGTTTTTT	-	-	TRBV10-1	TRBJ2-2
CASSLTGDTEAFF	TGTGCCAGCAGCTTAACAGGGGACACTGAAGCTTTCTTT	TRBD1	-	TRBV6-6	TRBJ1-1
CASSPRQDNWYEQYF	TGTGCCAGCAGCCCCAGACAGGATAATTGGTACGAGCAGTACTTC	-	-	TRBV9	TRBJ2-7
CASSRTGGSYNEQFF	TGTGCCAGCAGCCGGACAGGGGGCTCCTACAATGAGCAGTTCTTC	TRBD1	-	TRBV7-8	TRBJ2-1
CASSPGTVTTNEKLFF	TGCGCCAGCAGCCCAGGGACAGTAACAACTAATGAAAAACTGTTTTTT	TRBD1	-	TRBV5-1	TRBJ1-4
CASSLLGLAGVSEQFF	TGTGCCAGCAGCTTGTTGGGACTAGCGGGAGTGAGTGAGCAGTTCTTC	TRBD2	-	TRBV5-4	TRBJ2-1
CASTGRTGENYNEQFF	TGTGCCAGCACCGGACGGACAGGAGAGAACTACAATGAGCAGTTCTTC	TRBD1	-	TRBV2	TRBJ2-1
CASSKGTSGTDTQYF	TGTGCCAGTAGTAAGGGGACTAGCGGCACAGATACGCAGTATTTT	TRBD2	-	TRBV19	TRBJ2-3
CASSPDRGDLGYF	TGTGCCAGCAGCCCGGACAGGGGCGACCTGGGGTATTTT	TRBD1	-	TRBV7-9	TRBJ2-3
CASSDRGGPYNEQFF	TGTGCCAGCAGCGACCGCGGGGGGCCTTACAATGAGCAGTTCTTC	TRBD2	few	TRBV2	TRBJ2-1
CASSPPRTGREETQYF	TGTGCCAGCAGCCCACCCCGGACAGGGAGGGAAGAGACCCAGTACTTC	-	-	TRBV7-9	TRBJ2-5
CASSERTSGRAYEQYF	TGTGCCAGCAGTGAGCGGACTAGCGGGAGGGCCTACGAGCAGTACTTC	TRBD2	once	TRBV6-1	TRBJ2-7
CASSIRLDPGELFF	TGTGCCAGTAGTATTCGACTAGATCCCGGGGAGCTGTTTTTT	-	-	TRBV19	TRBJ2-2
CASKEGRYQETQYF	TGTGCCAGCAAGGAGGGACGGTACCAAGAGACCCAGTACTTC	-	-	TRBV6-1	TRBJ2-5
CASSMSAGSLYEQYF	TGTGCCAGTAGTATGTCGGCAGGGTCCTTATACGAGCAGTACTTC	-	-	TRBV19	TRBJ2-7
CASSLGQYYGYTF	TGTGCCAGCAGCTTAGGACAGTACTATGGCTACACCTTC	-	-	TRBV7-2	TRBJ1-2
CASSRLQGPVYNEQFF	TGTGCCAGCAGCCGATTACAGGGGCCAGTTTACAATGAGCAGTTCTTC	TRBD1	few	TRBV7-9	TRBJ2-1
CASSPASGSYEQYF	TGTGCCAGCTCACCAGCTAGCGGGAGCTACGAGCAGTACTTC	TRBD2	-	TRBV18	TRBJ2-7
CASSPGWLDTQYF	TGTGCCAGCAGCCCAGGTTGGCTAGATACGCAGTATTTT	-	-	TRBV7-2	TRBJ2-3
CASSLAGGNTGELFF	TGTGCCAGCAGCTTAGCGGGAGGGAACACCGGGGAGCTGTTTTTT	TRBD2	few	TRBV11-2	TRBJ2-2
CASSLDGTGYTDTQYF	TGTGCCAGCAGCTTGGACGGGACTGGTTACACAGATACGCAGTATTTT	-	-	TRBV5-8	TRBJ2-3
CASSLNGAGGGLRRAFF	TGCGCCAGCAGCTTAAACGGGGCAGGGGGTGGTCTCCGAAGAGCTTTCTTT	TRBD1	-	TRBV7-3	TRBJ1-1
CASSGRTSGSTDTQYF	TGTGCCAGCAGTGGCCGGACTAGCGGGAGCACAGATACGCAGTATTTT	TRBD2	-	TRBV6-1	TRBJ2-3
CASSLNGRARSETQYF	TGCGCCAGCAGCTTGAACGGCAGGGCACGGTCAGAGACCCAGTACTTC	-	-	TRBV5-1	TRBJ2-5
CASSLDIGTGNTIYF	TGTGCCAGCAGCTTAGATATCGGGACTGGAAACACCATATATTTT	-	-	TRBV7-9	TRBJ1-3
CASSEYKGALNYNEQFF	TGTGCCAGCAGTGAATATAAGGGAGCGCTTAACTACAATGAGCAGTTCTTC	-	-	TRBV25-1	TRBJ2-1
CASSSRAEAFF	TGTGCCAGCAGTTCCAGGGCTGAAGCTTTCTTT	-	-	TRBV28	TRBJ1-1
CASSDPRDSYEQYF	TGTGCCAGCAGCGACCCCCGGGACTCCTACGAGCAGTACTTC	-	-	TRBV7-9	TRBJ2-7
CAWSVAQGAPDTQYF	TGTGCCTGGAGTGTAGCTCAGGGGGCCCCAGATACGCAGTATTTT	TRBD1	-	TRBV30	TRBJ2-3
CASSASASSNNSPLHF	TGCGCCAGCAGCGCGTCCGCGTCCTCTAATAATTCACCCCTCCACTTT	-	-	TRBV5-1	TRBJ1-6